Listed here are 25 T cell receptor beta chains from one sample, sequenced in a study of cytomegalovirus exposure and HLA in healthy donors. PCR primers comprised 60 Vbeta and 13 Jbeta primers. Some clones are missing from TCRdb's copy, which holds only in-frame ones; the method was immunoSEQ multiplex PCR. This sample has 90,000 to 120,000 clones, with 81% found just once. Material: PBMCs. Receptor source: a man aged 25 to 40 in good health and CMV-seronegative.

V gene TRBV7-3 combines with J gene TRBJ1-1; weak D call: TRBD1 (6 bases). CDR3 size: 13 residues. The V end lost 5 bases, the J end lost 5 bases, and 12 bases lay between the germline ends. Germline CDR1 reads SGHTA; CDR2 reads FQGTGA. CDR3 DNA: TGTGCCAGCAGCCCAGGGGTTACAACTGAAGCTTTCTTT. Its translation: CASSPGVTTEAFF.

This chain uses TRBV28 with TRBJ1-4; 8 bases agree with TRBD1. The CDR3 spans 16 residues. Trimming cost V 6 bases and J 4 bases; bases outside gene matches: 10. Germline V gene lookup returns CDR1 MDHEN and CDR2 SYDVKM. The CDR3 loop reads CASSFAQGALNEKLFF. The CDR3 nucleotides read TGTGCCAGCAGCTTCGCTCAGGGGGCCCTTAATGAAAAACTGTTTTTT.

This chain links TRBV9 with TRBJ2-7; tentative D call: TRBD2 (6 bases). The CDR3 has 14 amino acids. The V gene lost 4 bases and the J gene lost 3 bases, with 14 bases spanning the gap. Germline CDR1 reads SGDLS; CDR2 reads YYNGEE. In nucleotides, the CDR3 is TGTGCCAGCAGCCCCGGGACTCTAATCTACGAGCAGTACTTC. This translates into CASSPGTLIYEQYF.

The rearrangement links TRBV5-4 to TRBJ2-1; the match to TRBD2 covers 9 bases. The CDR3 spans 11 residues. Germline trimming cut 10 bases from V and 8 bases from J; bases unmatched to any gene: 4. CDR1 is SGHNT and CDR2 is YYREEE in the germline V gene (reference sequence). This CDR3 reads CASRGGDEQFF. As DNA, the CDR3 is TGTGCCTCGCGGGGGGGAGATGAGCAGTTCTTC.

The chain combines TRBV25-1 with TRBJ2-3, with D perhaps matching TRBD1 (6 bases). The CDR3 totals 15 residues. Germline V gives CDR1 MGHDK, CDR2 SYGVNS. Trimming stripped 4 bases from V and 7 bases from J, with 18 bases between. CDR3 nucleotides: TGTGCCAGCAGTGCCCAAGGTGTAAGGGGGAATACGCAGTATTTT. Amino acids: CASSAQGVRGNTQYF. Supplemented by reference TRBV25-1 and TRBJ2-3, the full variable domain reads EADIYQTPRYLVIGTGKKITLECSQTMGHDKMYWYQQDPGMELHLIHYSYGVNSTEKGDLSSESTVSRIRTEHFPLTLESARPSHTSQYLCASSAQGVRGNTQYFGPGTRLTVL.

V gene TRBV5-4 combines with J gene TRBJ2-7, with TRBD2 matching 7 bases. Unmatched junction bases numbered 2, after V lost 0 bases and J lost 2 bases. CDR3 length: 14 residues. Looked up from germline, CDR1 is SGHNT and CDR2 is YYREEE (reference sequence). The CDR3 region is CASSLGTRPYEQYF. The CDR3 DNA reads TGTGCCAGCAGCTTGGGGACTAGGCCCTACGAGCAGTACTTC.

This sequence joins TRBV5-1 and TRBJ2-7; 13 bases are shared with TRBD2. This CDR3 is 15 amino acids long. V lost 3 bases, J lost 6 bases, and 6 bases stayed unmatched. The germline V gene has CDR1 SGHRS and CDR2 YFSETQ. The DNA of the CDR3 is TGCGCCAGCAGCTCTACTAGCGGGAGGGCGATCGAGCAGTACTTC. Protein sequence: CASSSTSGRAIEQYF.

A few counts support this clone. This chain uses TRBV2 with TRBJ1-1; possible D gene TRBD1, 5 bases. V was cut by 2 bases and J by 3 bases, with 10 bases left in between. This CDR3 spans 14 amino acids. Germline-derived CDR1 and CDR2 are SNHLY and FYNNEI. CDR3 in DNA: TGTGCCAGCAGTGAACGCAGGGCCGACACTGAAGCTTTCTTT. It specifies CASSERRADTEAFF.

V gene TRBV23-1 combines with J gene TRBJ2-2; D perhaps matches TRBD1 (6 bases). TRBV23-1 is marked as an open reading frame, function uncertain. V was pared by 0 bases and J by 4 bases, with 9 bases between. The CDR3 covers 15 residues. CDR3 loop: CASSQSQGSTGELFF. DNA of the CDR3: TGCGCCAGCAGTCAATCCCAGGGGTCCACCGGGGAGCTGTTTTTT.

CDR3 sequence (DNA): TGTGCCAGCAGGTCACAACCGAACACTGAAGCTTTCTTT. Translated, it gives CASRSQPNTEAFF. V gene TRBV11-2 combines with J gene TRBJ1-1; the D is unclear. CDR3 size: 13 residues. Germline V gene sequence: CDR1 SGHAT, CDR2 FQNNGV. Deletions cut 6 bases from V and 1 base from J, with 9 bases between.

The rearrangement joins TRBV7-6 to TRBJ1-2; 7 bases align to TRBD1. The CDR3 has 13 residues. Germline CDR1 reads SGHVS; CDR2 reads FNYEAQ. With 6 bases clipped from V and 2 bases from J, the junction kept 3 bases outside the gene matches. The CDR3 DNA sequence: TGTGCCAGCAGGGAGGGACAGAACTATGGCTACACCTTC. It is translated as CASREGQNYGYTF. Drawing the rest from reference TRBV7-6 and TRBJ1-2, the complete variable domain is GAGVSQSPRYKVTKRGQDVALRCDPISGHVSLYWYRQALGQGPEFLTYFNYEAQQDKSGLPNDRFSAERPEGSISTLTIQRTEQRDSAMYRCASREGQNYGYTFGSGTRLTVV.

The rearrangement joins TRBV15 to TRBJ2-7, with TRBD1 matching over 9 bases. J gave up 5 bases and V 9 bases, and 2 bases lay outside the gene matches. CDR1 and CDR2 from the germline V gene are LNHNV and YYDKDF (reference sequence). CDR3 length equals 11 residues. CDR3 DNA: TGTGCCACTTGGGACAGGGACGAGCAGTACTTC. Amino acids: CATWDRDEQYF.

V and J are TRBV7-2 and TRBJ2-1, with TRBD1 as a possible D gene (5 bases). This CDR3 is 15 amino acids long. Germline V gene lookup returns CDR1 SGHTA and CDR2 FQGNSA. V lost 7 bases, J lost 7 bases, and 20 bases lay in between. The CDR3 sequence is CASNVYGALVNEQFF. In nucleotides, the CDR3 is TGTGCCAGCAACGTTTATGGGGCCCTGGTTAATGAGCAGTTCTTC.

This clone was counted a few times. V is TRBV28 and J is TRBJ1-5; TRBD1 might be the D (5 bases). Germline V lookup: CDR1 MDHEN, CDR2 SYDVKM. The CDR3 length is 12 residues. The V gene lost 7 bases and the J gene lost 1 base, with 5 bases spanning the gap. DNA of the CDR3: TGTGCCAGCACAGGGAGCAATCAGCCCCAGCATTTT. It is translated as CASTGSNQPQHF.

The V call is TRBV2, the J call TRBJ2-2; D ambiguous. The CDR3 runs to 14 residues. Trimming cost V 1 base and J 2 bases, with 5 bases left between them. CDR1 is SNHLY, CDR2 FYNNEI, per germline. The DNA for the CDR3 is TGTGCCAGCAGTGAAGTCCATAACACCGGGGAGCTGTTTTTT. This gives the protein CASSEVHNTGELFF.

The V and J genes are TRBV5-1 and TRBJ2-2, with 8 bases matching TRBD2. J lost 3 bases, V lost 4 bases, and 14 bases had no gene match. CDR1 and CDR2 from the germline V gene are SGHRS and YFSETQ. This CDR3 region has 18 residues. The CDR3 here is CASSRNLRGGSDTGELFF. The CDR3 coding sequence is TGCGCCAGCAGCCGTAACCTTCGGGGGGGTAGTGACACCGGGGAGCTGTTTTTT.

J is TRBJ2-7 and V is TRBV5-4; 7 bases align to TRBD1. CDR3 size: 13 residues. Trimming cost V 2 bases and J 6 bases; bases outside gene matches: 5. Germline values: CDR1 SGHNT, CDR2 YYREEE (reference sequence). CDR3 sequence: CASSFDRAGEQYF. The CDR3 region has the DNA TGTGCCAGCAGCTTTGACAGGGCGGGCGAGCAGTACTTC.

The chain joins TRBV9 to TRBJ2-3, with 10 bases lining up with TRBD2. Germline CDR1 is SGDLS and CDR2 is YYNGEE. V gave up 6 bases and J gave up 3 bases; unmatched junction bases: 7. The CDR3 has 15 residues. CDR3 bases: TGTGCCAGCACCAGCGGGGGGGCCGAAACAGATACGCAGTATTTT. Translating gives CASTSGGAETDTQYF.

This clone was picked up a small number of times. The J gene is TRBJ2-7, the V gene TRBV6-5; possible D gene TRBD1, 6 bases. V dropped 6 bases and J dropped 5 bases, with 17 bases sitting between them. This CDR3 comprises 14 residues. Germline V gives CDR1 MNHEY, CDR2 SVGAGI. This CDR3 is CASSHRDTVNEQYF. For the CDR3, the DNA is TGTGCCAGCAGCCACCGGGACACGGTTAACGAGCAGTACTTC.

This chain connects TRBV9 to TRBJ1-4; 7 nucleotides agree with TRBD1. Trimming at V came to 7 bases and at J to 8 bases, leaving 11 bases not matched to a gene. The V gene's germline CDR1 is SGDLS and CDR2 YYNGEE. The CDR3 is 14 residues long. The CDR3: CASSNGAGGEKLFF. CDR3 DNA: TGTGCCAGCTCTAACGGGGCAGGGGGAGAAAAACTGTTTTTT.

V usage is TRBV10-1 and J usage is TRBJ2-7; D is uncertain. This CDR3 is built from 13 residues. Per the germline V gene, CDR1 is WNHNN and CDR2 is SYGVQD (reference sequence). V was cut by 4 bases and J by 3 bases, with 10 bases left in between. CDR3 sequence reads: CASSVGLNYEQYF. DNA for the CDR3: TGCGCCAGCAGTGTTGGGCTAAACTACGAGCAGTACTTC.

CDR3 loop: CATSGWDRGLGRSEAFF. The CDR3 coding sequence is TGTGCCACCAGCGGATGGGACAGGGGACTCGGTCGGTCTGAAGCTTTCTTT. This chain connects TRBV15 to TRBJ1-1; 10 bases are a match to TRBD1. The CDR3 spans 17 residues. Germline values: CDR1 LNHNV, CDR2 YYDKDF (reference sequence). V shed 5 bases, J shed 6 bases, and the junction held 15 bases outside the gene matches. Supplemented by reference TRBV15 and TRBJ1-1, the full variable domain reads DAMVIQNPRYQVTQFGKPVTLSCSQTLNHNVMYWYQQKSSQAPKLLFHYYDKDFNNEADTPDNFQSRRPNTSFCFLDIRSPGLGDTAMYLCATSGWDRGLGRSEAFFGQGTRLTVV.

The chain carries TRBV7-9 and TRBJ1-1; possibly TRBD1 for D (5 bases). The CDR3 covers 18 residues. The V and J ends lost 5 bases and 1 base respectively, with 23 bases between them. Germline lookup yields CDR1 SEHNR and CDR2 FQNEAQ (reference sequence). The CDR3 reads CASSRWGEARSPNTEAFF. DNA of the CDR3: TGTGCCAGCAGCCGTTGGGGGGAGGCCAGGTCTCCGAACACTGAAGCTTTCTTT. The whole variable domain, filled in from reference TRBV7-9 and TRBJ1-1, reads DTGVSQNPRHKITKRGQNVTFRCDPISEHNRLYWYRQTLGQGPEFLTYFQNEAQLEKSRLLSDRFSAERPKGSFSTLEIQRTEQGDSAMYLCASSRWGEARSPNTEAFFGQGTRLTVV.

The rearrangement links TRBV6-5 to TRBJ1-1, with D possibly being TRBD1 (5 bases). CDR1 is MNHEY and CDR2 is SVGAGI in the germline V gene. The CDR3 contains 13 residues. V was cut by 2 bases and J by 7 bases, with 11 bases left in between. The CDR3 nucleotides read TGTGCCAGCAGTTACACTCCGGGGGGTGAAGCTTTCTTT. Translation gives CASSYTPGGEAFF.

The V and J genes are TRBV30 and TRBJ1-4; a weak D match, TRBD1 (5 bases). Per germline, CDR1 GTSNPN and CDR2 SVGIG (reference sequence). With 5 bases removed from V and 7 bases from J, the gap between germline ends came to 11 bases. The CDR3 consists of 12 residues. The chain's CDR3 is CAWGGRSEKLFF. The CDR3 DNA sequence: TGTGCCTGGGGGGGGAGGAGTGAAAAACTGTTTTTT. The complete variable domain, with remaining parts taken from reference TRBV30 and TRBJ1-4, reads SQTIHQWPATLVQPVGSPLSLECTVEGTSNPNLYWYRQAAGRGLQLLFYSVGIGQISSEVPQNLSASRPQDRQFILSSKKLLLSDSGFYLCAWGGRSEKLFFGSGTQLSVL.